The 20 T cell receptor beta chains in this list originate from one sample, sequenced in a study of PD-1 blockade in classical Hodgkin lymphoma. Time point: cycle 4 day 1 (C4D1), after 6 weeks of nivolumab. Patients all relapsed after autologous stem cell transplantation, and there was variation in brentuximab vedotin exposure. The protocol was immunoSEQ multiplex PCR, while the TCRdb copy is restricted to in-frame clones and leaves out a portion. Of approximately 25,000 clones listed, over 60% were seen once; the top ten hold roughly 3.4%. Here the sequenced sample was peripheral blood mononuclear cells (PBMCs), taken before the fourth cycle of nivolumab. The receptors originated from a human donor with classical Hodgkin lymphoma.

This clone was picked up a small number of times. V is TRBV11-3 and J is TRBJ2-1; D possibly corresponds to TRBD2 (7 bases). The ends were cut back, 1 base at V and 0 bases at J, with 16 bases in the middle. The CDR3 is made up of 18 amino acids. CDR1 SGHNT and CDR2 YENEEA come from the germline V gene. As DNA, the CDR3 is TGTGCCAGCAGCTTAGGAGGGGGGGGCTACCTCTCCTACAATGAGCAGTTCTTC. Its translation: CASSLGGGGYLSYNEQFF.

V and J are TRBV27 and TRBJ2-3, with TRBD2 matching over 14 bases. V shed 5 bases, J shed 5 bases, and the junction held 3 bases outside the gene matches. This CDR3 contains 15 residues. Per the germline V gene, CDR1 is MNHEY and CDR2 is SMNVEV (reference sequence). CDR3 nucleotide sequence: TGTGCCAGCAGTCCCGGGACTAGCGGGAGAGATACGCAGTATTTT. It yields the protein CASSPGTSGRDTQYF.

The chain joins TRBV2 to TRBJ1-4; TRBD1 matches at 7 bases. J lost 4 bases, V lost 3 bases, and 8 bases had no gene match. CDR1 is SNHLY, CDR2 FYNNEI, per germline. CDR3 size: 16 residues. CDR3 loop: CASSDAAGTDNEKLFF. DNA for the CDR3: TGTGCCAGCAGTGACGCCGCCGGGACAGATAATGAAAAACTGTTTTTT.

This clone was counted a few times. V is TRBV9 and J is TRBJ1-1; D not resolved. V lost 4 bases to trimming and J lost 1 base, with 14 bases between them. CDR1 is SGDLS, CDR2 YYNGEE, per germline. This CDR3 has 15 residues. In DNA, the CDR3 is TGTGCCAGCAGCCCGCTCCGGCAGCCGAACACTGAAGCTTTCTTT. This gives the protein CASSPLRQPNTEAFF.

This clone showed up just a few times. The chain recombines TRBV7-8 with TRBJ2-5, with D possibly matching TRBD1 (5 bases). The germline CDR1 and CDR2 sequences are SGHVS and FQNEAQ. This CDR3 has 14 amino acids. Trimming left V 5 bases short and J 5 bases short, with 15 bases between. The CDR3 reads CASSPGSTRETQYF. CDR3 in DNA: TGTGCCAGCAGCCCAGGGTCCACACGGGAGACCCAGTACTTC. Combining the CDR3 with reference TRBV7-8 and TRBJ2-5 gives the whole variable domain GAGVSQSPRYKVAKRGQDVALRCDPISGHVSLFWYQQALGQGPEFLTYFQNEAQLDKSGLPSDRFFAERPEGSVSTLKIQRTQQEDSAVYLCASSPGSTRETQYFGPGTRLLVL.

J is TRBJ2-3 and V is TRBV28, with unresolved D. Germline loops: CDR1 MDHEN, CDR2 SYDVKM. CDR3 size: 14 residues. Between the trimmed V and J ends, which lost 5 bases and 4 bases, there was a span of 13 bases. Here the CDR3 reads CASSGDTKADTQYF. The CDR3, as DNA: TGTGCCAGCAGTGGAGACACTAAAGCAGATACGCAGTATTTT.

This rearrangement joins TRBV7-2 to TRBJ2-7; possible D gene TRBD2, 6 bases. V lost 9 bases and J lost 3, with 15 bases in between. Germline V lookup: CDR1 SGHTA, CDR2 FQGNSA. The CDR3 extends over 13 amino acids. The CDR3 sequence: CASKTLGGYEQYF. As DNA, the CDR3 is TGTGCCAGTAAGACCTTGGGGGGCTACGAGCAGTACTTC.

The rearrangement uses TRBV10-2 and TRBJ1-2; maybe TRBD1 (5 bases). Germline V gene data show CDR1 as WSHSY and CDR2 as SAAADI. The CDR3 is 16 residues long. Trimming removed 3 bases at V and 5 bases at J, with 19 bases between. CDR3 residues: CASSDRARGEKYGYTF. DNA of the CDR3: TGCGCCAGCAGTGACCGAGCAAGGGGCGAGAAGTATGGCTACACCTTC.

The chain couples TRBV5-6 to TRBJ1-3; D might be TRBD1 (6 bases). Germline V gives CDR1 SGHDT, CDR2 YYEEEE. The CDR3 has 16 residues. V was shortened by 4 bases and J by 3 bases, with 17 bases between the two germline ends. The CDR3 DNA sequence: TGTGCCAGCAGCCAAGAGGGCAGGGGTGGTGGAAACACCATATATTTT. It translates to CASSQEGRGGGNTIYF.

The chain joins TRBV7-2 to TRBJ2-3; 8 nucleotides agree with TRBD2. The CDR3 extends over 16 amino acids. The V segment lost 2 bases and the J segment 4 bases; nucleotides outside the gene matches: 8. CDR1 is SGHTA, CDR2 FQGNSA, per germline. CDR3 nucleotides: TGTGCCAGCAGCTTAATGGCGGGGGGCGGGCCAGATACGCAGTATTTT. Residues: CASSLMAGGGPDTQYF.

V usage is TRBV2 and J usage is TRBJ2-6; D perhaps matches TRBD1 (6 bases). The V end was cut by 7 bases, the J end by 0 bases, with 7 bases between. The CDR3 is 14 amino acids. CDR1 is SNHLY and CDR2 is FYNNEI in the germline V gene. The CDR3, as DNA: TGTGCCAGCACAGGGGTCTCTGGGGCCAACGTCCTGACTTTC. It codes for CASTGVSGANVLTF.

J is TRBJ2-2 and V is TRBV7-2, with 7 bases matching TRBD2. V shed 4 bases and J 3 bases; nucleotides not matched to a gene: 11. This CDR3 has 17 amino acids. Germline loops: CDR1 SGHTA, CDR2 FQGNSA. CDR3 loop: CASSSRRQRDYTGELFF. The CDR3 DNA reads TGTGCCAGCAGCTCAAGACGTCAGCGGGATTACACCGGGGAGCTGTTTTTT.

The chain is built from TRBV30 and TRBJ1-2, with a weak D call TRBD1 (5 bases). There are 12 residues in the CDR3. Germline V CDR1 and CDR2: GTSNPN, SVGIG (reference sequence). Between the trimmed V and J ends, which lost 0 bases and 7 bases, there was a span of 9 bases. The DNA of the CDR3 is TGTGCCTGGAGTGTAACAGGAGTTGGCTACACCTTC. Its protein product is CAWSVTGVGYTF.

As DNA, the CDR3 is TGCAGCGGGGATATAGCGGGAGGCGACAATGAGCAGTTCTTC. This codes for CSGDIAGGDNEQFF. This chain uses TRBV29-1 with TRBJ2-1; 10 nucleotides line up with TRBD2. Germline trimming cut 7 bases from V and 5 bases from J; bases unmatched to any gene: 8. Germline values: CDR1 SQVTM, CDR2 ANQGSEA. CDR3 length equals 14 residues.

The gene calls are TRBV28 and TRBJ1-4, with D possibly TRBD1 on 6 matching bases. The CDR3 spans 16 residues. The germline CDR1 and CDR2 sequences are MDHEN and SYDVKM. V lost 5 bases to trimming and J lost 4 bases, with 17 bases between them. The CDR3 nucleotides are TGTGCCAGCAGTCCATCTGCGACAGGCATTAATGAAAAACTGTTTTTT. Encoded protein: CASSPSATGINEKLFF.

The chain carries TRBV18 and TRBJ1-2; D may be TRBD1 (5 bases). Trimming cost V 2 bases and J 2 bases, with 12 bases left between them. Germline V gene lookup returns CDR1 KGHSH and CDR2 LQKENI. The CDR3 consists of 15 residues. The chain's CDR3 is CASSPSAGNNYGYTF. The CDR3, as DNA: TGTGCCAGCTCACCATCCGCAGGGAACAACTATGGCTACACCTTC.

The chain couples TRBV19 to TRBJ2-7, with TRBD1 matching 9 bases. V shed 5 bases and J 5 bases; nucleotides not matched to a gene: 13. Germline assignment: CDR1 LNHDA and CDR2 SQIVND (reference sequence). This CDR3 has 16 residues. The CDR3 loop is CASSSTPGQGGHEQYF. The DNA for the CDR3 is TGTGCCAGTAGTTCCACTCCGGGACAGGGAGGCCACGAGCAGTACTTC.

This clone turned up a few times. The chain is built from TRBV11-2 and TRBJ1-4; D is uncertain. V dropped 5 bases and J dropped 4 bases, with 11 bases sitting between them. CDR3 length: 14 amino acids. The germline V gene has CDR1 SGHAT and CDR2 FQNNGV. The CDR3 DNA reads TGTGCCAGCAGCCTTGGTCATGGTAATGAAAAACTGTTTTTT. Protein sequence: CASSLGHGNEKLFF.

In the case of this clone: Different DNA sequences within this sample yield the same CDR3. This chain links TRBV5-1 with TRBJ2-7; no reliable D call. The CDR3 spans 11 residues. Per germline, CDR1 SGHRS and CDR2 YFSETQ. Trimming shortened V by 3 bases and J by 3 bases, and 4 bases separated the two germline ends. The CDR3: CASSSSYEQYF. In nucleotides, the CDR3 is TGCGCCAGCAGCTCGAGCTACGAGCAGTACTTC.

The chain joins TRBV13 to TRBJ2-7; TRBD2 aligns across 12 bases. CDR3 size: 15 residues. Germline V gene data show CDR1 as PRHDT and CDR2 as FYEKMQ (reference sequence). J lost 3 bases, V lost 5 bases, and 5 bases had no gene match. DNA for the CDR3: TGTGCCAGCAGCCCGACTAGCGGGAGATTCTACGAGCAGTACTTC. Encoded protein: CASSPTSGRFYEQYF.